This TCR beta chain was observed in a study of blood T cell repertoires in COVID-19. On the study more broadly: Italy, Spain and the United States were the sources of the convalescent and acute COVID-19 samples. The cDNA or gDNA used as material had been derived from T cells, B-cell-depleted T cells, or PBMCs.

Germline assignment: CDR1 KGHSH and CDR2 LQKENI. V was pared by 2 bases and J by 2 bases, with 6 bases of the junction left unmatched. The CDR3 runs 15 residues. This clone was counted a few times. In the authors' methods: Amplified reference gene primers provided the basis for estimating nucleated cell counts. The table came from immunoSEQ multiplex PCR; TCRdb's copy has only in-frame clones and leaves some out. V, J and clone size were drawn from that table, and D and trimming were deduced from the DNA. Of approximately 250,000 clones in the sample, around nine tenths were seen once. J is TRBJ2-7 and V is TRBV18; 7 nucleotides line up with TRBD1. This TCR was sampled from a middle-aged man with active or convalescent COVID-19. Sequencing was carried out using peripheral blood. CDR3 amino acids: CASSPGTAKTYEQYF. The CDR3 DNA follows: TGTGCCAGCTCACCAGGGACAGCTAAGACCTACGAGCAGTACTTC.